The 31 T cell receptor beta chains listed next were all sequenced from one sample in a study of cytomegalovirus exposure and HLA in healthy donors. Both 60 Vbeta primers and 13 Jbeta primers went into the PCR. Method: immunoSEQ multiplex PCR; TCRdb's copy keeps in-frame clones and lacks some. The sample records about 43,000 clones, about half being singletons. Sequenced input: PBMCs. The receptors originated from a man aged 60 to 69 in good health and CMV-seronegative.

This clone was recorded a few times. This sequence joins TRBV27 and TRBJ1-3; D not certain. Trimming took 3 bases from V and 3 from J, leaving 6 bases between them. The CDR3 extends over 13 amino acids. CDR1 and CDR2 from the germline V gene are MNHEY and SMNVEV (reference sequence). CDR3: CASSFSLGNTIYF. The CDR3 nucleotides read TGTGCCAGCAGTTTCTCACTTGGAAACACCATATATTTT.

The genes are TRBV20-1 and TRBJ2-7, with no clear D. Germline V gene sequence: CDR1 DFQATT, CDR2 SNEGSKA (reference sequence). The CDR3 has 10 residues. CDR3 residues: CSATEYEQYF. The CDR3 DNA sequence: TGCAGCGCGACTGAATACGAGCAGTACTTC.

The V gene is TRBV29-1, the J gene TRBJ2-1, with 9 bases lining up with TRBD2. Germline trimming cut 7 bases from V and 2 bases from J; bases unmatched to any gene: 6. The CDR3 spans 14 residues. Germline assignment: CDR1 SQVTM and CDR2 ANQGSEA. In DNA, the CDR3 is TGCAGCGGTGCGACTAGCGGCCCCTACAATGAGCAGTTCTTC. Amino acids: CSGATSGPYNEQFF.

V usage is TRBV9 and J usage is TRBJ1-2, with 7 bases fitting TRBD1. CDR3 size: 14 residues. Per the germline V gene, CDR1 is SGDLS and CDR2 is YYNGEE. J gave up 3 bases and V 3 bases, and 5 bases lay outside the gene matches. This chain's CDR3 is CASSEGALDYGYTF. CDR3 DNA sequence: TGTGCCAGCAGCGAGGGGGCCTTGGACTATGGCTACACCTTC.

This clone was picked up a small number of times. The V gene is TRBV19, the J gene TRBJ1-2; 7 bases are shared with TRBD1. The CDR3 has 12 amino acids. Trimming at V came to 1 base and at J to 12 bases, leaving 5 bases not matched to a gene. Germline assignment: CDR1 LNHDA and CDR2 SQIVND (reference sequence). In DNA form, the CDR3 reads TGTGCCAGTAGTATAGTGAGGGGGCATCACACCTTC. Protein product: CASSIVRGHHTF.

This clone showed up many times. The V gene is TRBV14, the J gene TRBJ1-2, with 7 bases matching TRBD1. CDR1 and CDR2 (germline): SGHDN, FVKESK. This CDR3 spans 14 amino acids. V dropped 2 bases and J dropped 0; count of bases not matched to a gene: 0. CDR3 sequence reads: CASSQTGANYGYTF. The CDR3 nucleotides are TGTGCCAGCAGCCAAACAGGGGCTAACTATGGCTACACCTTC.

In DNA form, the CDR3 reads TGCGCCAGCAGTAGCGGGCCACCCTCCTACGAGCAGTACTTC. Translating it yields CASSSGPPSYEQYF. The J gene is TRBJ2-7, the V gene TRBV5-1; TRBD2 matches at 7 bases. The CDR3 spans 14 residues. V lost 5 bases, J lost 0 bases, and 5 bases stayed unmatched. CDR1 is SGHRS and CDR2 is YFSETQ in the germline V gene.

The chain employs TRBV29-1 and TRBJ2-2; a weak D match, TRBD2 (6 bases). V lost 7 bases, J lost 7 bases, and 16 bases lay in between. This CDR3 is built from 13 residues. Germline values: CDR1 SQVTM, CDR2 ANQGSEA. The CDR3 DNA reads as TGCAGCGCCGTCCCGGGAGTGGGCGGGGAGCTGTTTTTT. It yields the protein CSAVPGVGGELFF.

V is TRBV7-9 and J is TRBJ2-1, with TRBD1 as a possible D gene (5 bases). CDR1 is SEHNR and CDR2 is FQNEAQ in the germline V gene (reference sequence). The CDR3 covers 13 residues. Between the trimmed V and J ends, which lost 0 bases and 10 bases, there was a span of 10 bases. This chain's CDR3 is CASSLAGQEEQFF. The CDR3 bases are TGTGCCAGCAGCTTAGCGGGGCAGGAGGAGCAGTTCTTC.

V gene TRBV27 combines with J gene TRBJ1-1; 11 bases align to TRBD1. The germline gives CDR1 MNHEY, CDR2 SMNVEV (reference sequence). The CDR3 consists of 14 residues. The junction had 3 bases not matched to a gene; V was cut back by 6 bases and J by 3 bases. The CDR3 DNA reads as TGTGCCAGCAGCGGACAGGGGGCATACACTGAAGCTTTCTTT. It is translated as CASSGQGAYTEAFF.

This clone was found a few times. The chain couples TRBV5-1 to TRBJ2-7; 9 bases are shared with TRBD1. Germline V gives CDR1 SGHRS, CDR2 YFSETQ. CDR3 size: 15 residues. V shed 5 bases and J 0 bases; nucleotides not matched to a gene: 6. In DNA form, the CDR3 reads TGCGCCAGCAGTTCCGGGACAGGGAGCTCCTACGAGCAGTACTTC. Its translation: CASSSGTGSSYEQYF. Based on the CDR3 plus reference TRBV5-1 and TRBJ2-7, the full variable domain is KAGVTQTPRYLIKTRGQQVTLSCSPISGHRSVSWYQQTPGQGLQFLFEYFSETQRNKGNFPGRFSGRQFSNSRSEMNVSTLELGDSALYLCASSSGTGSSYEQYFGPGTRLTVT.

The chain links TRBV6-5 to TRBJ2-7; TRBD1 might be the D (5 bases). The CDR3 length is 14 residues. CDR1 is MNHEY, CDR2 SVGAGI, per germline. The V and J ends lost 2 bases and 7 bases respectively, with 15 bases between them. As DNA, the CDR3 is TGTGCCAGCAGTTACAGACAGACGGGTAGAGAGCAGTACTTC. Encoded protein: CASSYRQTGREQYF.

A few counts support this clone. The chain employs TRBV4-1 and TRBJ1-3; the match to TRBD1 covers 8 bases. This CDR3 is built from 16 residues. V gave up 5 bases and J gave up 5 bases; unmatched junction bases: 11. Germline CDR1 MGHRA, CDR2 YSYEKL. The CDR3 sequence: CASSDRDRSSRNTIYF. DNA of the CDR3: TGCGCCAGCAGCGACCGGGACAGGAGTAGCCGAAACACCATATATTTT.

This chain joins TRBV7-9 and TRBJ1-4; D may be TRBD1 (6 bases). The CDR3 spans 16 residues. V lost 5 bases, J lost 8 bases, and 21 bases lay in between. CDR1 is SEHNR, CDR2 FQNEAQ, per germline (reference sequence). The DNA of the CDR3 is TGTGCCAGCAGCCCGTCCCTACAGGGTAACTGGGAAAAACTGTTTTTT. Translated, it gives CASSPSLQGNWEKLFF.

The chain is built from TRBV10-1 and TRBJ2-7, with a possible D match to TRBD2 (5 bases). CDR1 WNHNN and CDR2 SYGVQD come from the germline V gene (reference sequence). CDR3 size: 12 residues. V dropped 0 bases and J dropped 6 bases, with 6 bases sitting between them. CDR3 amino acids: CASSESGSEQYF. CDR3 nucleotides: TGCGCCAGCAGTGAGTCGGGGAGCGAGCAGTACTTC.

The CDR3 nucleotides are TGTGCCAGCAGTTCCCCCGGGTGGTCCTACAATGAGCAGTTCTTC. Protein product: CASSSPGWSYNEQFF. The rearrangement joins TRBV25-1 to TRBJ2-1; the D is unclear. Trimming removed 5 bases at V and 1 base at J, with 12 bases between. Germline CDR1 and CDR2: MGHDK and SYGVNS. The length of the CDR3 is 15 residues.

The chain uses TRBV5-1 and TRBJ2-5; 11 bases agree with TRBD2. Germline V gene data show CDR1 as SGHRS and CDR2 as YFSETQ. J was trimmed by 1 base and V by 5 bases; bases with no gene match: 4. The CDR3 is made up of 15 amino acids. CDR3 DNA: TGCGCCAGCAGACTAGCGGGAGCAGGCCAAGAGACCCAGTACTTC. This codes for CASRLAGAGQETQYF.

The V and J genes are TRBV29-1 and TRBJ1-1; D not resolved. CDR1 is SQVTM, CDR2 ANQGSEA, per germline. The ends were cut back, 8 bases at V and 5 bases at J, with 15 bases in the middle. The CDR3 length is 12 residues. The DNA for the CDR3 is TGCAGCCCCCGGGGAGGAGAGACTGAAGCTTTCTTT. Amino acids: CSPRGGETEAFF.

This clone was recorded once. The chain employs TRBV19 and TRBJ1-1; D is possibly TRBD1 (5 bases). Germline loops: CDR1 LNHDA, CDR2 SQIVND (reference sequence). The V end lost 3 bases, the J end lost 4 bases, and 12 bases lay between the germline ends. The CDR3 contains 14 residues. The CDR3: CASSIMTVGTEAFF. In nucleotides, the CDR3 is TGTGCCAGTAGTATCATGACAGTGGGCACTGAAGCTTTCTTT.

The chain has TRBV7-9 and TRBJ2-2; TRBD2 is a possible D gene (5 bases). Germline lookup yields CDR1 SEHNR and CDR2 FQNEAQ (reference sequence). The V end was cut by 4 bases, the J end by 2 bases, with 17 bases between. The CDR3 has 17 residues. CDR3 protein: CASSSPPGLPNTGELFF. In DNA form, the CDR3 reads TGTGCCAGCAGCTCCCCGCCTGGACTGCCCAACACCGGGGAGCTGTTTTTT.

A single count supports this clone. The chain carries TRBV5-1 and TRBJ2-2, with a tentative D call TRBD1 (5 bases). CDR3 length equals 15 residues. CDR1 SGHRS and CDR2 YFSETQ come from the germline V gene. V dropped 7 bases and J dropped 2 bases, with 15 bases sitting between them. The CDR3 region is CASEATGGNTGELFF. CDR3 DNA: TGCGCCAGCGAAGCAACAGGCGGAAACACCGGGGAGCTGTTTTTT.

This clone was seen only a few times. This chain uses TRBV11-2 with TRBJ2-3, with 7 bases fitting TRBD1. Germline CDR1 reads SGHAT; CDR2 reads FQNNGV. The CDR3 totals 15 residues. With 5 bases clipped from V and 3 bases from J, the junction kept 8 bases outside the gene matches. The CDR3, as DNA: TGTGCCAGCAGCCTCTGGGACAGCACAACAGATACGCAGTATTTT. It specifies CASSLWDSTTDTQYF.

This clone showed up just a few times. V and J are TRBV6-6 and TRBJ2-5; TRBD2 agrees at 9 bases. The V gene end was trimmed by 4 bases and the J gene end by 3 bases; junction bases not matched to a gene: 3. CDR3 length equals 14 residues. The germline V gene has CDR1 MNHNY and CDR2 SVGAGI (reference sequence). CDR3 nucleotide sequence: TGTGCCAGCAGTTGGCTAGCGGGAAAAGAGACCCAGTACTTC. It codes for CASSWLAGKETQYF.

This chain connects TRBV5-1 to TRBJ2-5; 11 bases line up with TRBD2. The CDR3 spans 14 residues. The germline V gene encodes CDR1 SGHRS and CDR2 YFSETQ. Trimming removed 4 bases from V and 4 bases from J; junction bases left unmatched: 3. In DNA, the CDR3 is TGCGCCAGCAGCCCCGGGACTAGCGGAGAGACCCAGTACTTC. It specifies CASSPGTSGETQYF. Supplemented by reference TRBV5-1 and TRBJ2-5, the full variable domain reads KAGVTQTPRYLIKTRGQQVTLSCSPISGHRSVSWYQQTPGQGLQFLFEYFSETQRNKGNFPGRFSGRQFSNSRSEMNVSTLELGDSALYLCASSPGTSGETQYFGPGTRLLVL.

The chain couples TRBV15 to TRBJ2-3, with TRBD2 identical over 14 bases. J was trimmed by 4 bases and V by 5 bases; bases with no gene match: 5. Germline CDR1 is LNHNV and CDR2 is YYDKDF (reference sequence). This CDR3 comprises 16 residues. The CDR3 spells CATSPGLAGGADTQYF. CDR3 in DNA: TGTGCCACCAGCCCTGGACTAGCGGGAGGAGCAGATACGCAGTATTTT.

V is TRBV6-1 and J is TRBJ2-1, with 14 nucleotides matching TRBD2. In germline, CDR1 is MNHNS, CDR2 SASEGT. The length of the CDR3 is 15 residues. The V and J ends lost 8 bases and 6 bases, in that order; junction bases with no gene match: 6. The CDR3 DNA follows: TGTGCCAGCCTCAAAGGGACTAGCGGGAGCAATGAGCAGTTCTTC. This sequence encodes CASLKGTSGSNEQFF.

This clone appeared a few times. A junction end diverges from the germline sequence, so it may reflect a read error. J is TRBJ2-7 and V is TRBV5-6, with 7 bases lining up with TRBD2. The CDR3 covers 14 residues. Germline values: CDR1 SGHDT, CDR2 YYEEEE. CDR3 sequence: CASRLGGSNYEQYF. Here the CDR3 DNA reads TGTGCCAGCAGATTGGGCGGGAGCAATTACGAGCAGTACTTC.

The chain employs TRBV18 and TRBJ2-7; no clear D. V lost 4 bases to trimming and J lost 5 bases, with 15 bases between them. CDR1 is KGHSH and CDR2 is LQKENI in the germline V gene. The CDR3 has 14 amino acids. The CDR3 sequence is CASSHEAPPDEQYF. The DNA for the CDR3 is TGTGCCAGCTCACACGAGGCTCCGCCCGACGAGCAGTACTTC. Filled out from reference TRBV18 and TRBJ2-7, the complete variable domain reads NAGVMQNPRHLVRRRGQEARLRCSPMKGHSHVYWYRQLPEEGLKFMVYLQKENIIDESGMPKERFSAEFPKEGPSILRIQQVVRGDSAAYFCASSHEAPPDEQYFGPGTRLTVT.

This clone was seen more than once but under ten times. The chain combines TRBV28 with TRBJ2-5, with D possibly being TRBD1 (6 bases). V was cut by 6 bases and J by 11 bases, with 16 bases left in between. In germline, CDR1 is MDHEN, CDR2 SYDVKM. The CDR3 is made up of 12 amino acids. The CDR3 loop is CASSPPRGKQYF. The DNA for the CDR3 is TGTGCCAGCAGCCCCCCTAGGGGGAAGCAGTACTTC.

The chain couples TRBV5-1 to TRBJ2-3; TRBD2 aligns across 12 bases. J gave up 2 bases and V 4 bases, and 14 bases lay outside the gene matches. CDR3 size: 19 residues. Germline lookup yields CDR1 SGHRS and CDR2 YFSETQ. CDR3 coding DNA: TGCGCCAGCAGCCTACGACTAGCGGGAGTGCGTAGTGACACAGATACGCAGTATTTT. Protein: CASSLRLAGVRSDTDTQYF.

The chain links TRBV28 to TRBJ1-2; 8 positions match TRBD1. Trimming at V came to 5 bases and at J to 7 bases, leaving 15 bases not matched to a gene. In germline, CDR1 is MDHEN, CDR2 SYDVKM. CDR3 length: 16 amino acids. The DNA of the CDR3 is TGTGCCAGCAGTCAGTCCTGGGGCAGGGGGCAGAGTGGCTACACCTTC. Protein: CASSQSWGRGQSGYTF.